This T cell receptor beta chain was documented in a study of CD8 T cells in Susac syndrome. Regarding the study as a whole: When the CD4+ T cell repertoires of patients with Susac syndrome were examined, they did not show any clonal expansion.

Sequencing of TCR beta was carried out in blood CD8+ and CD4+ T cells. Concerning this clonotype: Its cognate antigen is unknown.

The CDR3 sequence is 15 residues long. CDR1 and CDR2 from the germline V gene are DFQATT and SNEGSKA (reference sequence). Germline trimming cut 0 bases from V and 8 bases from J; bases unmatched to any gene: 9. With random hexamers, reverse transcription was performed on 0.5 to 1 ug of RNA. Amplification of TCR beta CDR3 by immunoSEQ multiplex PCR spanned 54 Vbeta and 13 Jbeta. Via MiXCR, TCRdb re-called the immunoSEQ multiplex PCR reads, giving one row per CDR3 protein. The table records over 130,000 distinct CDR3 sequences, around 93% of them present only once. This receptor was taken from a human donor with Susac syndrome. The sequenced sample was CD4+ T cells from PBMCs. This chain links TRBV20-1 with TRBJ2-1, with 8 bases lining up with TRBD2. CDR3 coding DNA: TGCAGTGCTAGAGATGTGACTAGCGTGGGCGATGAGCAGTTCTTC. Protein product: CSARDVTSVGDEQFF.